The clone carrying this T cell receptor beta chain was detected only once. The antigen is unknown. This sample is drawn from a study of radiation and T cells in renal cell carcinoma. Study-wide findings and caveats: From baseline, blood top tumor clonotypes peaked at 2 weeks post-radiation.

CDR3 size: 16 residues. CDR1 is SGHKS, CDR2 YYEKEE, per germline (reference sequence). With 3 bases removed from V and 0 bases from J, the gap between germline ends came to 10 bases. Measured with immunoSEQ multiplex PCR; TCRdb has only the in-frame clones, and not every one. The repertoire consists of 150,000 or so clones, with approximately 90% occurring once and the leading ten covering around 12%. Documented time point: baseline pretreatment blood. Regarding treatment: 15 Gy SBRT to primary tumor, nephrectomy 4 weeks later. The V gene is TRBV5-5, the J gene TRBJ1-6, with D hard to call. The source of this sequence is a woman aged 45 to 65 with renal cell carcinoma. The sample in question was blood, obtained from a patient whose treatment included radiotherapy and nephrectomy. This CDR3 reads CASSYGPSSYNSPLHF. In DNA form, the CDR3 reads TGTGCCAGCAGCTATGGACCGAGCTCCTATAATTCACCCCTCCACTTT.